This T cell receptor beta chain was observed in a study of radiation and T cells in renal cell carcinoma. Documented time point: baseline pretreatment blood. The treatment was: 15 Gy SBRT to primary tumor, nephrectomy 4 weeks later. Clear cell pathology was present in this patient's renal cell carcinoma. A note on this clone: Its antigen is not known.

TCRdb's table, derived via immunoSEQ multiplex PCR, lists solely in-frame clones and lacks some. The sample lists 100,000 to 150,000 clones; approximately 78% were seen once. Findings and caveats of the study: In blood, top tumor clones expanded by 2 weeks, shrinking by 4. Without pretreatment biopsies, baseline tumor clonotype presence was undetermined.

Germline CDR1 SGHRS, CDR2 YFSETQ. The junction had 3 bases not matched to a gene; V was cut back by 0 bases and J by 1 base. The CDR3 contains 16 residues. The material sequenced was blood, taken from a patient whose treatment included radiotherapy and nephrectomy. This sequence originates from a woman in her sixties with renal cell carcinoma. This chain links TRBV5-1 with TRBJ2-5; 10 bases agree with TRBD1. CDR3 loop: CASSLAGQGPQETQYF. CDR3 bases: TGCGCCAGCAGCTTGGCGGGACAGGGGCCCCAAGAGACCCAGTACTTC.